One and the same sample provided the 23 T cell receptor beta chains below, sequenced in a study of beta chain features in type 1 diabetes. cDNA synthesis used the whole RNA isolate, giving expressed TCRB sequences. TCRdb's copy holds only in-frame clones and misses some; the assay was immunoSEQ multiplex PCR. The table shows 350,000 or so clones, with around 20% occurring only once. Material for sequencing was naive CD4+ T cells from blood. Receptors originate from a woman aged 18-30 years in good health.

Only a few counts were recorded for this clone. The chain couples TRBV19 to TRBJ2-7, with 11 bases lining up with TRBD2. The CDR3 spans 16 residues. V was pared by 5 bases and J by 3 bases, with 9 bases of the junction left unmatched. CDR1 LNHDA and CDR2 SQIVND come from the germline V gene (reference sequence). The DNA of the CDR3 is TGTGCCAGTAGTTCCCGTAGACTAGCGGGAAACTACGAGCAGTACTTC. Translated: CASSSRRLAGNYEQYF.

This clone was counted between two and nine times. This chain links TRBV12-2 with TRBJ1-2. TRBV12-2 is flagged as a pseudogene. The CDR3 loop spans 13 amino acids. The DNA for the CDR3 is TGTGCAAGTCGCTTAGCCCCGGTGTGGGGCTACACCTTC. This translates into CASRLAPVWGYTF.

This chain connects TRBV7-2 to TRBJ1-5; TRBD1 aligns across 9 bases. The germline V gene encodes CDR1 SGHTA and CDR2 FQGNSA. The CDR3 length is 16 residues. The V gene end was trimmed by 4 bases and the J gene end by 5 bases; junction bases not matched to a gene: 9. In DNA form, the CDR3 reads TGTGCCAGCAGCTCCTGGGGACAGGGTTTGTATCAGCCCCAGCATTTT. This translates into CASSSWGQGLYQPQHF.

The V and J genes are TRBV5-6 and TRBJ1-5; 10 bases map to TRBD1. This CDR3 is built from 17 residues. V lost 4 bases, J lost 2 bases, and 9 bases stayed unmatched. Germline values: CDR1 SGHDT, CDR2 YYEEEE. The CDR3 nucleotides are TGTGCCAGCAGCAGATTCTCCGGGACAGGGGGCAATCAGCCCCAGCATTTT. Its protein product is CASSRFSGTGGNQPQHF.

This clone was observed a handful of times. The V and J genes are TRBV9 and TRBJ1-6; TRBD1 might be the D (6 bases). Germline loops: CDR1 SGDLS, CDR2 YYNGEE. The CDR3 loop spans 14 amino acids. V lost 3 bases, J lost 9 bases, and 13 bases lay in between. The CDR3 spells CASSGYRASSPLHF. The DNA of the CDR3 is TGTGCCAGCAGCGGGTACAGGGCGAGTTCACCCCTCCACTTT.

Written as DNA, the CDR3 is TGTGCCAGCACCCTCCGGGGGACTAGCGGAGAGACCCAGTACTTC. This sequence encodes CASTLRGTSGETQYF. The rearrangement joins TRBV6-6 to TRBJ2-5; 11 nucleotides match TRBD2. The CDR3 spans 15 residues. The ends lost 7 bases at V and 4 bases at J; junction bases unmatched: 8. CDR1 and CDR2 (germline): MNHNY, SVGAGI (reference sequence).

This clone was counted between two and nine times. The chain has TRBV18 and TRBJ2-7, with D hard to call. The V gene's germline CDR1 is KGHSH and CDR2 LQKENI. The CDR3 spans 14 residues. The ends were cut back, 3 bases at V and 3 bases at J, with 12 bases in the middle. The chain's CDR3 is CASSPSESGYEQYF. The DNA for the CDR3 is TGTGCCAGCTCACCGAGCGAGTCGGGCTACGAGCAGTACTTC.

V and J are TRBV5-7 and TRBJ2-7; 11 positions match TRBD1. TRBV5-7 is recorded as an ORF, its role being uncertain. Trimming cost V 0 bases and J 2 bases; bases outside gene matches: 1. The CDR3 length is 15 residues. CDR3 sequence (DNA): TGTGCCAGCAGCTTGGGGGGACAGGGGGCCTACGAGCAGTACTTC. Translation: CASSLGGQGAYEQYF.

This clone has only a few counts. J is TRBJ1-1 and V is TRBV18; the match to TRBD1 covers 9 bases. The ends lost 5 bases at V and 6 bases at J; junction bases unmatched: 7. CDR1 is KGHSH, CDR2 LQKENI, per germline. CDR3 length: 14 residues. The CDR3 DNA reads as TGTGCCAGCTCAGGGGACAGGGTGCCGCCTGAAGCTTTCTTT. It specifies CASSGDRVPPEAFF. The whole variable domain, filled in from reference TRBV18 and TRBJ1-1, reads NAGVMQNPRHLVRRRGQEARLRCSPMKGHSHVYWYRQLPEEGLKFMVYLQKENIIDESGMPKERFSAEFPKEGPSILRIQQVVRGDSAAYFCASSGDRVPPEAFFGQGTRLTVV.

The chain links TRBV5-4 to TRBJ2-1; D remains unclear. Trimming stripped 5 bases from V and 6 bases from J, with 6 bases between. Per the germline V gene, CDR1 is SGHNT and CDR2 is YYREEE (reference sequence). This CDR3 has 11 residues. CDR3 sequence reads: CASSSPNEQFF. The CDR3 nucleotides are TGTGCCAGCAGTTCTCCCAATGAGCAGTTCTTC.

The chain combines TRBV19 with TRBJ1-2, with D perhaps matching TRBD1 (5 bases). This CDR3 comprises 15 residues. V gave up 7 bases and J gave up 2 bases, with 17 bases separating them. Germline values: CDR1 LNHDA, CDR2 SQIVND (reference sequence). CDR3 residues: CASTAGGGANYGYTF. CDR3 nucleotide sequence: TGTGCCAGTACCGCCGGGGGAGGGGCGAACTATGGCTACACCTTC.

The chain employs TRBV9 and TRBJ1-2, with 7 bases aligning to TRBD1. Looked up from germline, CDR1 is SGDLS and CDR2 is YYNGEE. V was pared by 0 bases and J by 4 bases, with 6 bases of the junction left unmatched. The CDR3 sequence is 15 residues long. CDR3 protein: CASSVDPQGLYGYTF. The CDR3, as DNA: TGTGCCAGCAGCGTAGATCCACAGGGGCTCTATGGCTACACCTTC. Based on the CDR3 plus reference TRBV9 and TRBJ1-2, the full variable domain is DSGVTQTPKHLITATGQRVTLRCSPRSGDLSVYWYQQSLDQGLQFLIQYYNGEERAKGNILERFSAQQFPDLHSELNLSSLELGDSALYFCASSVDPQGLYGYTFGSGTRLTVV.

The chain recombines TRBV5-1 with TRBJ2-7; 9 bases are shared with TRBD1. Per the germline V gene, CDR1 is SGHRS and CDR2 is YFSETQ. Trimming at V came to 4 bases and at J to 4 bases, leaving 12 bases not matched to a gene. The CDR3 has 16 residues. CDR3 sequence reads: CASSKLQGAGFYEQYF. CDR3 DNA sequence: TGCGCCAGCAGCAAGCTACAGGGGGCTGGGTTTTACGAGCAGTACTTC.

This chain joins TRBV7-9 and TRBJ2-3; 8 positions agree with TRBD1. Germline V CDR1 and CDR2: SEHNR, FQNEAQ (reference sequence). J lost 3 bases, V lost 5 bases, and 7 bases had no gene match. This CDR3 comprises 15 residues. This CDR3 is CASSQTGAGTDTQYF. The CDR3 region has the DNA TGTGCCAGCAGCCAGACAGGGGCTGGGACAGATACGCAGTATTTT. The full variable domain, rest sourced from reference TRBV7-9 and TRBJ2-3, is DTGVSQNPRHKITKRGQNVTFRCDPISEHNRLYWYRQTLGQGPEFLTYFQNEAQLEKSRLLSDRFSAERPKGSFSTLEIQRTEQGDSAMYLCASSQTGAGTDTQYFGPGTRLTVL.

This clone was picked up a small number of times. This chain joins TRBV5-1 and TRBJ2-3; TRBD1 is a possible D gene (7 bases). This CDR3 is built from 13 residues. Germline V gives CDR1 SGHRS, CDR2 YFSETQ. V lost 2 bases, J lost 5 bases, and 9 bases lay in between. CDR3 coding DNA: TGCGCCAGCAGCTTTCAGGGGGGAGATACGCAGTATTTT. Translating gives CASSFQGGDTQYF.

The rearrangement uses TRBV6-6 and TRBJ2-7, with 10 bases identical to TRBD1. V lost 4 bases to trimming and J lost 2 bases; unmatched junction nucleotides: 2. This CDR3 region has 14 residues. Germline V gene lookup returns CDR1 MNHNY and CDR2 SVGAGI (reference sequence). The CDR3 loop reads CASSSTGGTYEQYF. As DNA, the CDR3 is TGTGCCAGCAGTTCGACAGGGGGCACCTACGAGCAGTACTTC.

Here the CDR3 reads CASSQEPTVTYGYTF. Here the CDR3 DNA reads TGCGCCAGCAGCCAAGAACCAACGGTGACATATGGCTACACCTTC. The chain couples TRBV4-1 to TRBJ1-2; D uncertain. This CDR3 comprises 15 residues. CDR1 and CDR2 (germline): MGHRA, YSYEKL. Trimming stripped 0 bases from V and 5 bases from J, with 13 bases between.

About this clone itself: This specimen includes other DNA sequences encoding the same CDR3. The J gene is TRBJ1-2, the V gene TRBV30, with no clear D. Germline loops: CDR1 GTSNPN, CDR2 SVGIG (reference sequence). The CDR3 consists of 12 residues. V lost 0 bases and J lost 4, with 6 bases in between. The CDR3 region is CAWSVRGYGYTF. The CDR3 region has the DNA TGTGCCTGGAGTGTACGCGGCTATGGCTACACCTTC.

CDR3 loop: CASSGGGASLNYGYTF. In DNA form, the CDR3 reads TGTGCCAGCAGCGGGGGGGGCGCCAGCTTAAACTATGGCTACACCTTC. The rearrangement joins TRBV7-6 to TRBJ1-2; D is possibly TRBD1 (6 bases). The CDR3 totals 16 residues. Trimming removed 5 bases from V and 2 bases from J, with 18 bases in between. Germline V gene sequence: CDR1 SGHVS, CDR2 FNYEAQ.

The CDR3 reads CASRDSGRRAFF. The CDR3 region has the DNA TGTGCCAGCAGAGATTCGGGGAGAAGGGCTTTCTTT. The chain recombines TRBV5-4 with TRBJ1-1; unclear D gene. The germline V gene has CDR1 SGHNT and CDR2 YYREEE (reference sequence). The CDR3 consists of 12 residues. V was shortened by 5 bases and J by 11 bases, with 16 bases between the two germline ends.

The table lists this clone with a few counts. The chain employs TRBV12-5 and TRBJ2-1; TRBD1 matches 8 bases. Trimming took 5 bases from V and 5 from J; bases not matched to a gene: 11. This CDR3 has 16 amino acids. Germline V gives CDR1 LGHNT, CDR2 FRNRAP. Here the CDR3 DNA reads TGTGCTAGTGGTCCCACCTGGACAGGGAGAGACAATGAGCAGTTCTTC. Translated, it gives CASGPTWTGRDNEQFF. Variable domain in full (rest from reference TRBV12-5 and TRBJ2-1): DARVTQTPRHKVTEMGQEVTMRCQPILGHNTVFWYRQTMMQGLELLAYFRNRAPLDDSGMPKDRFSAEMPDATLATLKIQPSEPRDSAVYFCASGPTWTGRDNEQFFGPGTRLTVL.

The chain links TRBV7-2 to TRBJ1-5, with D perhaps TRBD1 (5 bases). The germline CDR1 and CDR2 sequences are SGHTA and FQGNSA. The CDR3 extends over 15 amino acids. The V gene lost 8 bases and the J gene lost 0 bases, with 14 bases spanning the gap. This chain's CDR3 is CASQRGYYSNQPQHF. The CDR3 nucleotides read TGTGCCAGCCAACGGGGGTATTATAGCAATCAGCCCCAGCATTTT.

The genes are TRBV18 and TRBJ1-5, with 10 bases matching TRBD1. Trimming at V came to 5 bases and at J to 6 bases, leaving 4 bases not matched to a gene. The V gene's germline CDR1 is KGHSH and CDR2 LQKENI. The CDR3 sequence is 14 residues long. In DNA, the CDR3 is TGTGCCAGCTCAGGGACAGGGGAAGGTCAGCCCCAGCATTTT. Translating gives CASSGTGEGQPQHF.